This T cell receptor beta chain stems from a study of T cell repertoires in aging, cancer and after chemotherapy. Study as a whole: The full dataset contained around 10 million TCR reads.

Study conclusions and caveats: Loss of evenness, beyond lost richness, contributed to age-related TCR diversity decline in cancer patients. Untreated cancer patients had significantly lower blood TCR diversity than age-matched healthy donors. Across the chemotherapy interval, each cancer cohort showed higher median generation probability, suggesting thymic rebound.

Multiplex touch-down PCR with TRB-A/B primers amplified rearranged V-D-J TRB sequences. TCRdb independently ran MiXCR on the multiplex PCR reads; one entry per CDR3 protein. The data contain about 450 distinct CDR3 sequences, about a third of them singletons. Amplification of TCR beta used genomic DNA extracted from peripheral blood. In the case of this clonotype: Its specificity is unknown.

CDR3 length: 17 amino acids. Germline V CDR1 and CDR2: KGHSH, LQKENI. The junction had 10 bases not matched to a gene; V was cut back by 5 bases and J by 1 base. The sequence derives from a human donor with a solid tumor. The J gene is TRBJ2-2, the V gene TRBV18, with TRBD2 matching over 7 bases. Sequencing was performed on blood. The CDR3, as DNA: TGTGCCAGCTCAGCGCCCTCAGCGGGACTGAACACCGGGGAGCTGTTTTTT. This gives the protein CASSAPSAGLNTGELFF.